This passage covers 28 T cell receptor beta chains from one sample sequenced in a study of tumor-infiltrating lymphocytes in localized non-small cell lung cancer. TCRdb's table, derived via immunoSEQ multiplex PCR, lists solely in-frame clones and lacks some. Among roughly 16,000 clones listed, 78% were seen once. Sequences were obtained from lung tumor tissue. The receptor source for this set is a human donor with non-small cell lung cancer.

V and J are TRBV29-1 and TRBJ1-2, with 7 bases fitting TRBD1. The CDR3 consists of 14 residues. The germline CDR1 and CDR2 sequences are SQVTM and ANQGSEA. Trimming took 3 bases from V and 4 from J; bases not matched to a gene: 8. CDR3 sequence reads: CSVDVRQGTYGYTF. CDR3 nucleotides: TGCAGCGTTGATGTAAGACAGGGTACCTATGGCTACACCTTC.

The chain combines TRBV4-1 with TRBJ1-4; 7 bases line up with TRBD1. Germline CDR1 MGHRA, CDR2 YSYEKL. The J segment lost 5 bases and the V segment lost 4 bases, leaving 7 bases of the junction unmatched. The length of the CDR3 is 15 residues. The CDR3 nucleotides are TGCGCCAGCAGCCGTAGGGACAGAGAAAATGAAAAACTGTTTTTT. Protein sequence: CASSRRDRENEKLFF.

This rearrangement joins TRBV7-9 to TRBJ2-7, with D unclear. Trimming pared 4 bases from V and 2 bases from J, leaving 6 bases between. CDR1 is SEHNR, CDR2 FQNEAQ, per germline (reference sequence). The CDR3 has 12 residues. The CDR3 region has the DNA TGTGCCAGCAGCTATCCAGCCTACGAGCAGTACTTC. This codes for CASSYPAYEQYF.

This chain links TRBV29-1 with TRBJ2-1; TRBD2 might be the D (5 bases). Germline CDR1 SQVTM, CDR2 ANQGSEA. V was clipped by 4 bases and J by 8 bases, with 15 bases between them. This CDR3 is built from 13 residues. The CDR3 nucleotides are TGCAGCGTTGTCCCGGGAAGCTTGCATGAGCAGTTCTTC. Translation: CSVVPGSLHEQFF.

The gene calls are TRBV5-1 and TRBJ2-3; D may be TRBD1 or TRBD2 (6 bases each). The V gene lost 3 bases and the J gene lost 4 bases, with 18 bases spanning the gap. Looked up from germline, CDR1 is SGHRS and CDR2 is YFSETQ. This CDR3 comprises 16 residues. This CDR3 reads CASSSLTGTGADTQYF. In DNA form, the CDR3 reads TGCGCCAGCAGCTCCTTAACAGGGACGGGGGCAGATACGCAGTATTTT. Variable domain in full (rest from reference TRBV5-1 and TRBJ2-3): KAGVTQTPRYLIKTRGQQVTLSCSPISGHRSVSWYQQTPGQGLQFLFEYFSETQRNKGNFPGRFSGRQFSNSRSEMNVSTLELGDSALYLCASSSLTGTGADTQYFGPGTRLTVL.

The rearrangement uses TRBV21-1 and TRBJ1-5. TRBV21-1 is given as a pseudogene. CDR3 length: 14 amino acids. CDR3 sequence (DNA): TGTGCCAGCAGCAAATGGGGGGGCAATCAGCCCCAGCATTTT. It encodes CASSKWGGNQPQHF.

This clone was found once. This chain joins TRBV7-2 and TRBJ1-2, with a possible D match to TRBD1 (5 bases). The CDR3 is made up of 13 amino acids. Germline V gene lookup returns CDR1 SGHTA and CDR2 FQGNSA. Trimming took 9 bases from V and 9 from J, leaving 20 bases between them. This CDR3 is CASRDRSSWSYTF. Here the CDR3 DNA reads TGTGCCAGTCGTGACAGATCTTCCTGGAGCTACACCTTC.

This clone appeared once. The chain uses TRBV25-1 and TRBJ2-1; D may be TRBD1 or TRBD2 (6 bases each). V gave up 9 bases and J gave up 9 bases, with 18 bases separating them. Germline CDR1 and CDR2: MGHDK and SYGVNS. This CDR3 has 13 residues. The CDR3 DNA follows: TGTGCCAGTGGGGGGCGCGGCGTTGGTGAGCAGTTCTTC. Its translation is CASGGRGVGEQFF.

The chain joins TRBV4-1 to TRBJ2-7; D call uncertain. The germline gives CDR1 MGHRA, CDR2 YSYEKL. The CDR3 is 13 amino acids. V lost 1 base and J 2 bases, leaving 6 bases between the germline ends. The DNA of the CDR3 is TGCGCCAGCAGCCAAGGGACGACCTACGAGCAGTACTTC. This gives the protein CASSQGTTYEQYF.

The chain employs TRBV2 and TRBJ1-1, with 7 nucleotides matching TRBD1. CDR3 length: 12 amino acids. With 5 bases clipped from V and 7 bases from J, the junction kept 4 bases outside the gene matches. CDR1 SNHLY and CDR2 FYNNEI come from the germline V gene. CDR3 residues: CASSYRQGEAFF. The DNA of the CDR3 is TGTGCCAGCAGTTATAGACAGGGTGAAGCTTTCTTT. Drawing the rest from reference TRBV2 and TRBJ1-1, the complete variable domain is EPEVTQTPSHQVTQMGQEVILRCVPISNHLYFYWYRQILGQKVEFLVSFYNNEISEKSEIFDDQFSVERPDGSNFTLKIRSTKLEDSAMYFCASSYRQGEAFFGQGTRLTVV.

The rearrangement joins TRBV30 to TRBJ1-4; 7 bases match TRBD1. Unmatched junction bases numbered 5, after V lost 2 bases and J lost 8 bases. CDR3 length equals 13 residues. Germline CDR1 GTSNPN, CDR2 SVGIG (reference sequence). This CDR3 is CAWSRQGGEKLFF. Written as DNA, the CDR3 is TGTGCCTGGAGTAGGCAGGGGGGCGAAAAACTGTTTTTT.

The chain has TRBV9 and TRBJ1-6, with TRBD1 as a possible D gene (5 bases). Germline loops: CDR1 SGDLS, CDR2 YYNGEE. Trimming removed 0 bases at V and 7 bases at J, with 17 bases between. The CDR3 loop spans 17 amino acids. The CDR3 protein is CASSVAGGGDGNSPLHF. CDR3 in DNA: TGTGCCAGCAGCGTAGCGGGGGGGGGTGACGGAAATTCACCCCTCCACTTT.

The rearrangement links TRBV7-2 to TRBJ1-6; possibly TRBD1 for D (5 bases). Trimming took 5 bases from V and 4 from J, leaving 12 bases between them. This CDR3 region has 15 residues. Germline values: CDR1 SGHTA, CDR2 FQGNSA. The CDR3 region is CASSTRDGYNSPLHF. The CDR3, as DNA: TGTGCCAGCAGCACGCGGGACGGATATAATTCACCCCTCCACTTT.

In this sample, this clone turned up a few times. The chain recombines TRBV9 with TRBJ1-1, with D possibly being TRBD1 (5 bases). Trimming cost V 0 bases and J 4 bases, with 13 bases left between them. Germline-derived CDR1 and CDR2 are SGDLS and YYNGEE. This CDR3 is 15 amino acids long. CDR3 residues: CASSVGMVGGTEAFF. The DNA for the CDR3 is TGTGCCAGCAGCGTAGGAATGGTGGGGGGCACTGAAGCTTTCTTT.

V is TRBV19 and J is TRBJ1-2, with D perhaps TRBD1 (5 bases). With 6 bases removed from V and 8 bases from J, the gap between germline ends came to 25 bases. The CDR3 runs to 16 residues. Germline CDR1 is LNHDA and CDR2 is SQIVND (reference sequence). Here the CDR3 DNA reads TGTGCCAGTAGACAGATACAGGCTACCAGCCGGCGGGGCTACACCTTC. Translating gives CASRQIQATSRRGYTF.

CDR3 loop: CASSLGVGEQFF. CDR3 coding DNA: TGTGCCAGCAGTCTCGGCGTCGGTGAGCAGTTCTTC. This chain joins TRBV27 and TRBJ2-1; D gene uncertain. The CDR3 consists of 12 residues. V was clipped by 5 bases and J by 9 bases, with 11 bases between them. Germline V CDR1 and CDR2: MNHEY, SMNVEV (reference sequence).

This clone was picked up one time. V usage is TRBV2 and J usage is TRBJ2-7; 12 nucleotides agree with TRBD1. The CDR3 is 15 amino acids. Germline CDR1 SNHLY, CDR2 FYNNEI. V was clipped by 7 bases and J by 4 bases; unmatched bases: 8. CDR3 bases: TGTGCCAGCAAGTTTGGGACAGGGGGCGGGTACGAGCAGTACTTC. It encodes CASKFGTGGGYEQYF.

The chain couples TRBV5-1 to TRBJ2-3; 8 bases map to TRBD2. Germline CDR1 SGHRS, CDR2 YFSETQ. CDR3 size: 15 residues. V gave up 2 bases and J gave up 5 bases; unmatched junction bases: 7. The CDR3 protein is CASSFTAGGGDTQYF. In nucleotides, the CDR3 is TGCGCCAGCAGCTTTACGGCGGGGGGCGGAGATACGCAGTATTTT.

The CDR3 DNA reads TGTGCCAGCACCCAGGGTTGGTACGAGCAGTACTTC. The encoded protein is CASTQGWYEQYF. J is TRBJ2-7 and V is TRBV28; D might be TRBD1 (5 bases). Germline V CDR1 and CDR2: MDHEN, SYDVKM. This CDR3 region has 12 residues. Between the trimmed V and J ends, which lost 7 bases and 4 bases, there was a span of 11 bases.

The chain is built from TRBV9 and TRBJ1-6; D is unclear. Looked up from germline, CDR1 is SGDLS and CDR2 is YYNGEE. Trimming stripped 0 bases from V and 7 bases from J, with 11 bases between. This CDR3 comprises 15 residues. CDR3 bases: TGTGCCAGCAGCGTAGAACCGGGAGGAAATTCACCCCTCCACTTT. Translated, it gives CASSVEPGGNSPLHF. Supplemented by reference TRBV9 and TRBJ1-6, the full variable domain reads DSGVTQTPKHLITATGQRVTLRCSPRSGDLSVYWYQQSLDQGLQFLIQYYNGEERAKGNILERFSAQQFPDLHSELNLSSLELGDSALYFCASSVEPGGNSPLHFGNGTRLTVT.

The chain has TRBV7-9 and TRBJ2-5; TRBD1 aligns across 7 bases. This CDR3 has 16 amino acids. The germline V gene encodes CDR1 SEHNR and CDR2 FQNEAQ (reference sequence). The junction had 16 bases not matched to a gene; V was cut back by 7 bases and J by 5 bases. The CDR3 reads CASNLPNRGRGETQYF. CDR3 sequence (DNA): TGTGCCAGCAACCTCCCCAACAGGGGAAGAGGGGAGACCCAGTACTTC.

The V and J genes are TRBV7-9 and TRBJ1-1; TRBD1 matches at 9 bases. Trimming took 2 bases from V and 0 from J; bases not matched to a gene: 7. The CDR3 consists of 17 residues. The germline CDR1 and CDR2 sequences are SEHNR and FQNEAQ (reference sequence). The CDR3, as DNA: TGTGCCAGCAGCTTAATTGGACAGGGGAGCATGAACACTGAAGCTTTCTTT. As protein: CASSLIGQGSMNTEAFF.

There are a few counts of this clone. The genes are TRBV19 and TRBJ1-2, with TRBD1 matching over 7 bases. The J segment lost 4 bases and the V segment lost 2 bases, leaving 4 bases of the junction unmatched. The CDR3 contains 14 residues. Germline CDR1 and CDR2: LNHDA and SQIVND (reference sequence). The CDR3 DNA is TGTGCCAGTAGTATATTGGGACAGACCTATGGCTACACCTTC. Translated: CASSILGQTYGYTF.

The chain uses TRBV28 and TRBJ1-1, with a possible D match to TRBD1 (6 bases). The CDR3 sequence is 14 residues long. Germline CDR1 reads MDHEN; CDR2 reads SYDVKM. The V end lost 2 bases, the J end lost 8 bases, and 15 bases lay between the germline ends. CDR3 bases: TGTGCCAGCAGTTTACGAGGGGGGAACAGGGAAGCTTTCTTT. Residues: CASSLRGGNREAFF.

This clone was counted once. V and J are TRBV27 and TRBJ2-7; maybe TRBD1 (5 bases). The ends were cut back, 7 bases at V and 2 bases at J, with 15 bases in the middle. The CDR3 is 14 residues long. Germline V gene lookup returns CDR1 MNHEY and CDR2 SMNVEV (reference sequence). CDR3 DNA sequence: TGTGCCAGCAAGTTGGCAGGGCCAACCTACGAGCAGTACTTC. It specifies CASKLAGPTYEQYF.

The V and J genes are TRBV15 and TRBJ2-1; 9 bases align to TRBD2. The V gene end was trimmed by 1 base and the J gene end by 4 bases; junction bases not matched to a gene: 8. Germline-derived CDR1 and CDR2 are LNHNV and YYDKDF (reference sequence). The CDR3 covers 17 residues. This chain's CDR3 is CATSRGGGGAGYNEQFF. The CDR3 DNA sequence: TGTGCCACCAGCAGAGGTGGCGGGGGGGCCGGTTACAATGAGCAGTTCTTC.

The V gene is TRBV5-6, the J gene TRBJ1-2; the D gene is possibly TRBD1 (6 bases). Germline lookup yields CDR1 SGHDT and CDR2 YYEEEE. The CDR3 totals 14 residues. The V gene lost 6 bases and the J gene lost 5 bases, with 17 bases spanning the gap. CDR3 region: CASTFGGVEYGYTF. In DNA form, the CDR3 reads TGTGCCAGCACCTTTGGGGGCGTGGAGTATGGCTACACCTTC.

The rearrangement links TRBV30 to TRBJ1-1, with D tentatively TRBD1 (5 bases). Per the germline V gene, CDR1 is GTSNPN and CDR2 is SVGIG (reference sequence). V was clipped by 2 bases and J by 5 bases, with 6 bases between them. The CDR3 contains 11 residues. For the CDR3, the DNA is TGTGCCTGGAGTCAGGGAACTGAAGCTTTCTTT. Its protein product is CAWSQGTEAFF.